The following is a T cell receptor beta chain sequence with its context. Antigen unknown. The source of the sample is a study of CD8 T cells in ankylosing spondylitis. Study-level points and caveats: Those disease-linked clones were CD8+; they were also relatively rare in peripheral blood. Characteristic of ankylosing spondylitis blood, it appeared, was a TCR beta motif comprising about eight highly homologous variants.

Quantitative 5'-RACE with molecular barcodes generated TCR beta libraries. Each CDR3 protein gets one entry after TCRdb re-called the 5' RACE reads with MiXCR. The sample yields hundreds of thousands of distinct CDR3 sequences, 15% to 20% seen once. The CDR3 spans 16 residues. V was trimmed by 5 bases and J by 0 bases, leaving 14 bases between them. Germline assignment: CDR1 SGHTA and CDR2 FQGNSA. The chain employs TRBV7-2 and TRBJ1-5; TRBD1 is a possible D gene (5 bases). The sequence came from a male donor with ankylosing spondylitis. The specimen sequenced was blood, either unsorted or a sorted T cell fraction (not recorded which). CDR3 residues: CASSRDPPYSNQPQHF. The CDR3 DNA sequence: TGTGCCAGCAGCAGGGACCCCCCTTATAGCAATCAGCCCCAGCATTTT.